The 18 T cell receptor beta chains listed next were all sequenced from one sample in a study of blood T cell repertoires in COVID-19. Produced via immunoSEQ multiplex PCR; TCRdb's table is partial and in-frame only. The table shows roughly 260,000 clones, with approximately 86% occurring only once. The sequenced material came from peripheral blood. These receptors all come from a woman aged 18-35 years with acute or convalescent COVID-19.

In nucleotides, the CDR3 is TGCGCCAGCAGCCAACTAGCGGGAGGAACCGGGGAGCTGTTTTTT. It translates to CASSQLAGGTGELFF. The J gene is TRBJ2-2, the V gene TRBV4-3, with 11 bases lining up with TRBD2. The junction had 1 base not matched to a gene; V was cut back by 2 bases and J by 5 bases. Germline CDR1 reads LGHNA; CDR2 reads YSLEER. CDR3 size: 15 residues.

The chain recombines TRBV6-5 with TRBJ2-7; 9 positions match TRBD1. CDR3 length equals 15 residues. Trimming removed 2 bases from V and 1 base from J; junction bases left unmatched: 3. The germline V gene encodes CDR1 MNHEY and CDR2 SVGAGI. CDR3 protein: CASSYAGQGSYEQYF. The CDR3 DNA reads as TGTGCCAGCAGTTACGCGGGACAGGGATCCTACGAGCAGTACTTC.

The CDR3 coding sequence is TGTGCCACCAGCAGAGATAGGGGACAGGGGAATGAGCAGTTCTTC. This gives the protein CATSRDRGQGNEQFF. The genes are TRBV15 and TRBJ2-1; 10 bases map to TRBD1. V shed 0 bases and J 7 bases; nucleotides not matched to a gene: 3. CDR1 is LNHNV, CDR2 YYDKDF, per germline (reference sequence). The CDR3 totals 15 residues.

The gene calls are TRBV9 and TRBJ1-2; 7 nucleotides line up with TRBD1. With V trimmed by 3 bases and J by 6 bases, 8 bases remained unmatched. The CDR3 sequence is 14 residues long. Germline CDR1 reads SGDLS; CDR2 reads YYNGEE. CDR3 residues: CASSEVTGFHGYTF. CDR3 in DNA: TGTGCCAGCAGCGAAGTGACAGGGTTTCATGGCTACACCTTC. Combining the CDR3 with reference TRBV9 and TRBJ1-2 gives the whole variable domain DSGVTQTPKHLITATGQRVTLRCSPRSGDLSVYWYQQSLDQGLQFLIQYYNGEERAKGNILERFSAQQFPDLHSELNLSSLELGDSALYFCASSEVTGFHGYTFGSGTRLTVV.

This chain links TRBV24-1 with TRBJ2-3; 12 positions match TRBD2. Trimming took 8 bases from V and 4 from J; bases not matched to a gene: 6. Germline V CDR1 and CDR2: KGHDR, SFDVKD. The CDR3 runs to 15 residues. CDR3 in DNA: TGTGCCACCAAGACTAGCGGGAGTAGGGCAGATACGCAGTATTTT. Amino acids: CATKTSGSRADTQYF.

The genes are TRBV6-5 and TRBJ2-7, with TRBD1 matching over 7 bases. This CDR3 is built from 14 residues. The V gene end was trimmed by 6 bases and the J gene end by 3 bases; junction bases not matched to a gene: 8. CDR1 and CDR2 (germline): MNHEY, SVGAGI. The CDR3 DNA reads TGTGCCAGCAGCAAGACAGGGAGACGCTACGAGCAGTACTTC. Translation gives CASSKTGRRYEQYF.

The genes are TRBV5-6 and TRBJ1-1, with D possibly being TRBD1 (6 bases). Germline CDR1 and CDR2: SGHDT and YYEEEE. The germline V and J ends were trimmed by 0 bases and 10 bases, with 19 bases remaining between them. This CDR3 has 15 amino acids. The CDR3 DNA sequence: TGTGCCAGCAGCTTGGTATCGGACAGTTGGTTTTTAGCTTTCTTT. Protein product: CASSLVSDSWFLAFF.

The chain employs TRBV14 and TRBJ1-4; 8 bases align to TRBD1. CDR3 length: 16 amino acids. In germline, CDR1 is SGHDN, CDR2 FVKESK. The ends lost 2 bases at V and 5 bases at J; junction bases unmatched: 7. Written as DNA, the CDR3 is TGTGCCAGCAGCCAAATAACAGGGGGGACAAATGAAAAACTGTTTTTT. This sequence encodes CASSQITGGTNEKLFF.

The chain links TRBV7-3 to TRBJ2-2; a weak D match, TRBD2 (5 bases). Germline CDR1 is SGHTA and CDR2 is FQGTGA. The CDR3 loop spans 14 amino acids. V was clipped by 5 bases and J by 3 bases, with 10 bases between them. CDR3 coding DNA: TGTGCCAGCAGCCACGGGGTAGACACCGGGGAGCTGTTTTTT. Encoded protein: CASSHGVDTGELFF.

The V and J genes are TRBV21-1 and TRBJ1-1. TRBV21-1 constitutes a pseudogene. The CDR3 extends over 15 amino acids. CDR3 in DNA: TGTGCCAGCAGCAGACGCGTTCAGCGGAACACTGAAGCTTTCTTT. Its translation: CASSRRVQRNTEAFF.

This chain connects TRBV5-1 to TRBJ1-4, with D unclear. Germline values: CDR1 SGHRS, CDR2 YFSETQ. This CDR3 has 15 residues. Trimming left V 5 bases short and J 3 bases short, with 14 bases between. The CDR3 loop reads CASRGGSLANEKLFF. The CDR3 nucleotides are TGCGCCAGCAGGGGAGGGAGTTTGGCTAATGAAAAACTGTTTTTT.

The V call is TRBV2, the J call TRBJ2-7, with D perhaps matching TRBD1 (5 bases). Trimming stripped 7 bases from V and 6 bases from J, with 13 bases between. Germline V gene lookup returns CDR1 SNHLY and CDR2 FYNNEI. The CDR3 has 12 residues. This CDR3 reads CASTAVRAEQYF. CDR3 coding DNA: TGTGCCAGCACGGCAGTCAGGGCCGAGCAGTACTTC.

Comment on this clone: Distinct nucleotide sequences in the sample also encode this CDR3. The chain recombines TRBV4-3 with TRBJ2-3; 8 nucleotides match TRBD1. This CDR3 is built from 16 residues. Losses at the gene ends were 0 bases for V and 1 base for J; bases not matched to a gene: 3. Germline V CDR1 and CDR2: LGHNA, YSLEER. The CDR3 region has the DNA TGCGCCAGCAGCCAAGAGGGGACAGGAGGCACAGATACGCAGTATTTT. This encodes CASSQEGTGGTDTQYF.

CDR3: CASSYVTSGRGEQYF. CDR3 nucleotide sequence: TGTGCCAGCAGTTACGTGACTAGCGGGAGGGGAGAGCAGTACTTC. This chain links TRBV6-6 with TRBJ2-7, with TRBD2 identical over 14 bases. The V gene end was trimmed by 2 bases and the J gene end by 7 bases; junction bases not matched to a gene: 4. This CDR3 has 15 residues. Germline CDR1 reads MNHNY; CDR2 reads SVGAGI (reference sequence).

This clone was counted many times. The chain uses TRBV27 and TRBJ1-6; D might be TRBD1 (5 bases). CDR1 is MNHEY and CDR2 is SMNVEV in the germline V gene (reference sequence). The CDR3 is 15 amino acids. With 6 bases removed from V and 14 bases from J, the gap between germline ends came to 23 bases. CDR3: CASRAGDGGVSSLHF. CDR3 bases: TGTGCCAGCAGGGCTGGGGACGGAGGGGTTTCTTCCCTCCACTTT.

This clone has a single count. The J gene is TRBJ2-2, the V gene TRBV5-6; the D gene is possibly TRBD2 (7 bases). Germline lookup yields CDR1 SGHDT and CDR2 YYEEEE. With 4 bases removed from V and 5 bases from J, the gap between germline ends came to 24 bases. There are 18 residues in the CDR3. The CDR3 region is CASSHLTGAGDVTGELFF. As DNA, the CDR3 is TGTGCCAGCAGCCATCTAACGGGGGCGGGAGATGTGACCGGGGAGCTGTTTTTT.

V gene TRBV7-2 combines with J gene TRBJ2-3, with 8 bases that match TRBD2. From germline, CDR1 is SGHTA and CDR2 FQGNSA. Germline trimming cut 3 bases from V and 5 bases from J; bases unmatched to any gene: 1. The CDR3 sequence is 13 residues long. CDR3 coding DNA: TGTGCCAGCAGCTTCGCGGGGGGAGATACGCAGTATTTT. Protein product: CASSFAGGDTQYF.

In its sample, this clone was seen a few times. The chain carries TRBV11-1 and TRBJ2-1; D might be TRBD1 (5 bases). The CDR3 covers 13 residues. V gave up 0 bases and J gave up 10 bases, with 10 bases separating them. The germline CDR1 and CDR2 sequences are SGHAT and FQDESV (reference sequence). Here the CDR3 reads CASSLAGADEQFF. The DNA for the CDR3 is TGTGCCAGCAGCTTAGCAGGGGCTGACGAGCAGTTCTTC.